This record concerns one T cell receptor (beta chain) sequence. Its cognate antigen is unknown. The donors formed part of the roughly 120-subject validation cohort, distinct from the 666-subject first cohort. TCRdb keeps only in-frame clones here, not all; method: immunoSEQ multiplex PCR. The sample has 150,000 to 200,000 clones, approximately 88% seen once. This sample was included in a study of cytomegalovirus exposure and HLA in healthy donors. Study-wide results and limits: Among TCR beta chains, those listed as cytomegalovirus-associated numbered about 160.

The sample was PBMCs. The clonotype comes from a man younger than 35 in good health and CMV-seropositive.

The CDR3 coding sequence is TGTGCCAGCAGCCCGGGGGACGAAGAGACCGCGAACACCGGGGAGCTGTTTTTT. Amino acids: CASSPGDEETANTGELFF. The rearrangement joins TRBV7-9 to TRBJ2-2; D perhaps matches TRBD2 (6 bases). This CDR3 is 18 amino acids long. With 5 bases removed from V and 0 bases from J, the gap between germline ends came to 19 bases. The germline CDR1 and CDR2 sequences are SEHNR and FQNEAQ (reference sequence).